The 18 T cell receptor beta chains below were found in one sample sequenced in a study of T cell clones after liver transplantation. TCRdb's copy holds only in-frame clones and misses some; the assay was immunoSEQ multiplex PCR. The table shows about 51,000 clones, with roughly 90% occurring only once. Sequencing was performed on CD8+ T cells from blood, taken 12 months after liver transplant. The source is a human patient who received a liver transplant. The T cells may come from the graft donor.

The rearrangement joins TRBV28 to TRBJ2-7, with TRBD2 matching over 8 bases. Losses at the gene ends were 7 bases for V and 5 bases for J; bases not matched to a gene: 10. The CDR3 length is 14 residues. Germline V gene data show CDR1 as MDHEN and CDR2 as SYDVKM. The CDR3 region is CASTGGGKYDEQYF. CDR3 bases: TGTGCCAGCACCGGGGGGGGGAAATACGACGAGCAGTACTTC.

This chain uses TRBV19 with TRBJ2-7; TRBD2 agrees at 7 bases. Per the germline V gene, CDR1 is LNHDA and CDR2 is SQIVND (reference sequence). Losses at the gene ends were 7 bases for V and 0 bases for J; bases not matched to a gene: 6. The CDR3 runs to 14 residues. The CDR3 region has the DNA TGTGCCAGTACTCCCGGCGGGAGCTCCTACGAGCAGTACTTC. It encodes CASTPGGSSYEQYF.

The chain uses TRBV27 and TRBJ2-3; D tentatively reads TRBD1 or TRBD2 (5 bases each). This CDR3 is built from 14 residues. V was cut by 3 bases and J by 5 bases, with 12 bases left in between. In germline, CDR1 is MNHEY, CDR2 SMNVEV (reference sequence). Here the CDR3 reads CASSLQRGEDTQYF. The CDR3 DNA reads TGTGCCAGCAGTTTGCAAAGGGGAGAAGATACGCAGTATTTT.

The chain combines TRBV4-2 with TRBJ1-1; D ambiguous. This CDR3 has 15 amino acids. The germline V gene encodes CDR1 LGHNA and CDR2 YNFKEQ. The V end lost 1 base, the J end lost 5 bases, and 14 bases lay between the germline ends. CDR3 coding DNA: TGTGCCAGCAGCCAAGTAACCCGGGGTCGGACTGAAGCTTTCTTT. As protein: CASSQVTRGRTEAFF.

This sequence joins TRBV9 and TRBJ1-1; 9 bases match TRBD1. The CDR3 sequence is 12 residues long. The V segment lost 2 bases and the J segment 11 bases; nucleotides outside the gene matches: 4. Germline V lookup: CDR1 SGDLS, CDR2 YYNGEE. CDR3 sequence reads: CASSVDRGAAFF. CDR3 nucleotides: TGTGCCAGCAGCGTCGACAGGGGGGCGGCTTTCTTT.

This rearrangement joins TRBV6-1 to TRBJ2-7; no clear D gene. Germline values: CDR1 MNHNS, CDR2 SASEGT. The germline V and J ends were trimmed by 2 bases and 10 bases, with 12 bases remaining between them. The CDR3 has 12 residues. CDR3 region: CASSEPPRPQYF. The DNA for the CDR3 is TGTGCCAGCAGTGAACCCCCCAGACCACAGTACTTC.

This clone was seen a single time. The chain is built from TRBV2 and TRBJ1-1, with D maybe TRBD1 (5 bases). The CDR3 has 16 amino acids. CDR1 is SNHLY, CDR2 FYNNEI, per germline. Trimming shortened V by 7 bases and J by 0 bases, and 18 bases separated the two germline ends. CDR3: CASTGRDEPLNTEAFF. The CDR3, as DNA: TGTGCCAGCACGGGACGCGACGAACCACTGAACACTGAAGCTTTCTTT.

The V gene is TRBV4-1, the J gene TRBJ2-5; the D is unclear. The CDR3 is 15 amino acids. CDR1 and CDR2 from the germline V gene are MGHRA and YSYEKL. Deletions cut 0 bases from V and 4 bases from J, with 12 bases between. CDR3 sequence: CASSQDRSVPETQYF. In DNA form, the CDR3 reads TGCGCCAGCAGCCAAGATAGGAGCGTCCCAGAGACCCAGTACTTC.

The CDR3 loop reads CATETPGTEAFF. The CDR3 DNA follows: TGTGCCACCGAAACCCCCGGCACTGAAGCTTTCTTT. The chain employs TRBV15 and TRBJ1-1; the D is unclear. This CDR3 spans 12 amino acids. From germline, CDR1 is LNHNV and CDR2 YYDKDF (reference sequence). V was cut by 8 bases and J by 4 bases, with 11 bases left in between. Combining the CDR3 with reference TRBV15 and TRBJ1-1 gives the whole variable domain DAMVIQNPRYQVTQFGKPVTLSCSQTLNHNVMYWYQQKSSQAPKLLFHYYDKDFNNEADTPDNFQSRRPNTSFCFLDIRSPGLGDTAMYLCATETPGTEAFFGQGTRLTVV.

The chain's CDR3 is CASSWDGDYGYTF. The CDR3 DNA sequence: TGTGCCAGCAGCTGGGACGGGGACTATGGCTACACCTTC. The chain has TRBV7-9 and TRBJ1-2; weak D call: TRBD1 (5 bases). The germline V and J ends were trimmed by 4 bases and 3 bases, with 9 bases remaining between them. Germline-derived CDR1 and CDR2 are SEHNR and FQNEAQ (reference sequence). This CDR3 is built from 13 residues. Filled out from reference TRBV7-9 and TRBJ1-2, the complete variable domain reads DTGVSQNPRHKITKRGQNVTFRCDPISEHNRLYWYRQTLGQGPEFLTYFQNEAQLEKSRLLSDRFSAERPKGSFSTLEIQRTEQGDSAMYLCASSWDGDYGYTFGSGTRLTVV.

CDR3 bases: TGTGCCAGCAGTTTAGGGACGACGACGAACACCGGGGAGCTGTTTTTT. It translates to CASSLGTTTNTGELFF. This sequence joins TRBV27 and TRBJ2-2; D may match TRBD1 or TRBD2 (5 bases each). CDR3 length equals 16 residues. Trimming took off 2 bases at V and 0 bases at J, with 10 bases between the two ends. The germline CDR1 and CDR2 sequences are MNHEY and SMNVEV (reference sequence).

This chain links TRBV2 with TRBJ2-7; the match to TRBD2 covers 12 bases. The CDR3 covers 18 residues. Germline CDR1 reads SNHLY; CDR2 reads FYNNEI. The ends lost 11 bases at V and 1 base at J; junction bases unmatched: 18. The CDR3 protein is CALRPDGGTSGPSYEQYF. The CDR3 bases are TGTGCCCTCAGGCCGGACGGCGGGACTAGCGGGCCTTCCTACGAGCAGTACTTC.

The J gene is TRBJ2-1, the V gene TRBV2, with D possibly matching TRBD2 (6 bases). CDR1 SNHLY and CDR2 FYNNEI come from the germline V gene. V was clipped by 6 bases and J by 0 bases, with 12 bases between them. This CDR3 contains 15 residues. In DNA, the CDR3 is TGTGCCAGCAGGGATAGCGGAATCTCCTACAATGAGCAGTTCTTC. Protein sequence: CASRDSGISYNEQFF.

This clone has only a few counts. This chain joins TRBV7-9 and TRBJ2-7; perhaps TRBD2 as D (6 bases). The CDR3 contains 13 residues. Trimming left V 5 bases short and J 6 bases short, with 14 bases between. Germline loops: CDR1 SEHNR, CDR2 FQNEAQ (reference sequence). CDR3 amino acids: CASSGGGSTEQYF. DNA of the CDR3: TGTGCCAGCAGCGGTGGGGGGTCGACCGAGCAGTACTTC.

This chain joins TRBV27 and TRBJ2-1; no clear D gene. Germline V lookup: CDR1 MNHEY, CDR2 SMNVEV (reference sequence). The ends were cut back, 3 bases at V and 0 bases at J, with 12 bases in the middle. The CDR3 runs 16 residues. CDR3 amino acids: CASSFRLYSSYNEQFF. DNA for the CDR3: TGTGCCAGCAGTTTTCGACTTTACAGCTCCTACAATGAGCAGTTCTTC.

This chain connects TRBV9 to TRBJ1-5; possible D gene TRBD1, 5 bases. The V and J ends lost 0 bases and 6 bases respectively, with 13 bases between them. Germline CDR1 reads SGDLS; CDR2 reads YYNGEE. The CDR3 extends over 15 amino acids. In DNA, the CDR3 is TGTGCCAGCAGCGTAGAAGGGGTGTCCGGTCAGCCCCAGCATTTT. Translation gives CASSVEGVSGQPQHF.

This chain uses TRBV5-1 with TRBJ2-1, with D perhaps matching TRBD1 (5 bases). V was clipped by 4 bases and J by 0 bases, with 11 bases between them. The CDR3 runs 15 residues. Looked up from germline, CDR1 is SGHRS and CDR2 is YFSETQ. The CDR3 region is CASSPPRGSYNEQFF. The DNA for the CDR3 is TGCGCCAGCAGCCCGCCAAGGGGCTCCTACAATGAGCAGTTCTTC.

The chain has TRBV2 and TRBJ2-3; TRBD2 aligns across 12 bases. The CDR3 sequence is 16 residues long. Germline CDR1 SNHLY, CDR2 FYNNEI. With V trimmed by 11 bases and J by 7 bases, 16 bases remained unmatched. CDR3 DNA: TGTGCCGCATCCATATCGACTAGCGGGAGCTGGCATACGCAGTATTTT. It is translated as CAASISTSGSWHTQYF.